Listed below are T cell receptor beta chains from one sample, sequenced in a study of T-cell memory formation after mild COVID-19. Each CDR3 protein gets one entry after TCRdb re-called the 5' RACE reads with MiXCR. Of 190,000 or so distinct CDR3 sequences in the sample, over 20% were seen once. Sequencing was done on a sample of PBMCs or a T cell subset sorted from them (not recorded which). These receptors came from an adult woman who had mild COVID-19 (a few samples of this study predate the infection). Cell type and time point are not known. Both conserved end residues are part of each CDR3. A D gene is named only where the DNA matches it firmly. Rows give clone size only sometimes, using once, few, many, or a class for an expanded clone.

V gene	D gene	J gene	clone size	CDR3 protein	CDR3 DNA
TRBV7-9	-	TRBJ1-1	-	CASSLAQAPAFF	TGTGCCAGCAGCTTAGCACAGGCCCCGGCTTTCTTT
TRBV7-9	-	TRBJ2-2	-	CASSLDAGRTGELFF	TGTGCCAGCAGCTTAGATGCAGGGAGAACCGGGGAGCTGTTTTTT
TRBV27	-	TRBJ1-1	few	CASSLLAAINTEAFF	TGTGCCAGCAGTTTACTGGCAGCGATAAACACTGAAGCTTTCTTT
TRBV12-3/TRBV12-4	-	TRBJ1-2	-	CASSSSRHGYTF	TGTGCCAGCAGTTCTTCCAGGCATGGCTACACCTTC
TRBV5-1	-	TRBJ1-1	-	CASSLEQSARVAFF	TGCGCCAGCAGCTTGGAACAGTCGGCTCGGGTCGCTTTCTTT
TRBV7-2	-	TRBJ2-7	few	CASSLGGLTYEQYF	TGTGCCAGCAGCTTGGGGGGCCTCACCTACGAGCAGTACTTC
TRBV6-5	TRBD1	TRBJ2-5	few	CASTDRGPWETQYF	TGTGCCAGCACCGACAGGGGGCCGTGGGAGACCCAGTACTTC
TRBV2	TRBD1	TRBJ1-5	-	CASSEWPPGQGVNQPQHF	TGTGCCAGCAGTGAATGGCCCCCAGGACAGGGGGTCAATCAGCCCCAGCATTTT
TRBV2	-	TRBJ2-7	-	CASSPGTETYEQYF	TGTGCCAGCAGTCCCGGGACGGAGACCTACGAGCAGTACTTC
TRBV18	TRBD1	TRBJ2-7	few	CASSPRDRYNPYEQYF	TGTGCCAGCTCACCACGGGACAGGTACAATCCCTACGAGCAGTACTTC